This T cell receptor beta chain derives from a study of shared clonotypes between healthy human individuals. On the study more broadly: Aged 18 to 49, the donors were two women and a few men.

Trimming removed 0 bases at V and 2 bases at J, with 14 bases between. Germline CDR1 is MGHRA and CDR2 is YSYEKL. The CDR3 is 16 residues long. Concerning this clone itself: What it recognizes is unknown.

The CD4+ fraction was divided into a CD45RA+ naive subset and a CD45RA-negative memory subset. General study results and limits: Donor clonotype sharing was expected to depend on sequencing depth.

Sequenced by immunoSEQ multiplex PCR; TCRdb stores in-frame clones only, minus some. The sample holds around 990,000 clones, 60% to 80% seen once. Input material: memory CD4+ T cells from PBMCs. Stated subset: CD45RA-negative fraction. The chain combines TRBV4-1 with TRBJ2-7; D might be TRBD1 or TRBD2, each matching 5 bases. This clonotype was obtained from a young man in good health. Some clones in this sample may be carry-over from other donors' samples. CDR3 nucleotide sequence: TGCGCCAGCAGCCAAGAGAGGGGTCCGGAGGCCTACGAGCAGTACTTC. Protein: CASSQERGPEAYEQYF.